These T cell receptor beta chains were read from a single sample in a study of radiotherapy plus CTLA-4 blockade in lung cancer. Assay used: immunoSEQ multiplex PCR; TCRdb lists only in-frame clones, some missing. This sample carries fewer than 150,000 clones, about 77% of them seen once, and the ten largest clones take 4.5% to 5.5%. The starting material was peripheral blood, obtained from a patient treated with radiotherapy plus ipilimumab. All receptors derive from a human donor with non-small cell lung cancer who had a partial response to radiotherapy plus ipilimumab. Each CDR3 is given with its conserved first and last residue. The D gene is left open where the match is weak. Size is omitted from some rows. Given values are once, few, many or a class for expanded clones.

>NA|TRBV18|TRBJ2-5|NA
CASSPPISGGTQYF
TGTGCCAGCTCACCACCAATCAGCGGAGGGACCCAGTACTTC
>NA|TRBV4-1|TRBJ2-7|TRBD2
CASSQQLAGGTYEQYF
TGCGCCAGCAGCCAGCAACTAGCGGGAGGGACCTACGAGCAGTACTTC
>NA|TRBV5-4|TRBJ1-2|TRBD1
CASSPTGGFYGYTF
TGTGCCAGCAGCCCGACAGGGGGCTTCTATGGCTACACCTTC
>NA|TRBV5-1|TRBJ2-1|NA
CASSRDNLYNEQFF
TGCGCCAGCAGCAGGGACAACCTCTACAATGAGCAGTTCTTC
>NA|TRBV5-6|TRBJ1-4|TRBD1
CASSLGQGVEKLFF
TGTGCCAGCAGCTTGGGGCAGGGGGTAGAAAAACTGTTTTTT
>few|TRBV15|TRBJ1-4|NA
CATSRDRDEKLFF
TGTGCCACCAGCAGAGATAGAGATGAAAAACTGTTTTTT
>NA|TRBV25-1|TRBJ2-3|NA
CASSEKLTQYF
TGTGCCAGCAGTGAAAAGCTAACGCAGTATTTT
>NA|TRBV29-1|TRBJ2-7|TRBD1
CSAGTGTYEQYF
TGCAGCGCTGGGACAGGTACCTACGAGCAGTACTTC
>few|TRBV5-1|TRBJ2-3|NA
CASRFAETDTQYF
TGCGCCAGCAGGTTTGCGGAGACAGATACGCAGTATTTT
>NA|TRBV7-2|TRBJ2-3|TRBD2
CASSLQLAGGWDTQYF
TGTGCCAGCAGCCTCCAATTAGCGGGGGGTTGGGATACGCAGTATTTT
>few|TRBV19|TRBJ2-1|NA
CASRNVAGSDEQFF
TGTGCCAGTAGAAACGTTGCGGGAAGCGATGAGCAGTTCTTC
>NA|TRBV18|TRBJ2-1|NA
CASSRYTQLSGEQFF
TGTGCCAGCTCTCGATACACGCAACTATCGGGTGAGCAGTTCTTC
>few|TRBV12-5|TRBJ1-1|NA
CASGLANAGNTEAFF
TGTGCTAGTGGTTTGGCCAATGCGGGGAACACTGAAGCTTTCTTT
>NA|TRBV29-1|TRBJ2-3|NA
CSVKPWGADTQYF
TGCAGCGTTAAACCCTGGGGCGCAGATACGCAGTATTTT
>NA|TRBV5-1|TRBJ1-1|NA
CASSLGQDGTEAFF
TGCGCCAGCAGCTTGGGACAGGACGGGACTGAAGCTTTCTTT
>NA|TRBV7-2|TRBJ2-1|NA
CASGYYNEQFF
TGTGCCTCCGGGTATTACAATGAGCAGTTCTTC
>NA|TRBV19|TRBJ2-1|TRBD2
CASSISGSGNNEQFF
TGTGCCAGTAGTATAAGCGGGAGTGGGAACAATGAGCAGTTCTTC
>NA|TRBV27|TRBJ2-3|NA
CASSLRDFTTDTQYF
TGTGCCAGCAGTCTCCGGGACTTTACCACAGATACGCAGTATTTT
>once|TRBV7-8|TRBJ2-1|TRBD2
CASSPSTSGRTYNEQFF
TGTGCCAGCAGCCCATCGACTAGCGGGAGAACCTACAATGAGCAGTTCTTC
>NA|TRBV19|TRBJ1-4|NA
CASSMRRGREKLFF
TGTGCCAGTAGTATGCGCAGGGGACGCGAAAAACTGTTTTTT
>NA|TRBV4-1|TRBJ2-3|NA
CASSQEAGTQYF
TGCGCCAGCAGCCAAGAGGCAGGGACGCAGTATTTT
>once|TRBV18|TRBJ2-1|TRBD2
CASSPQLAGVLHNEQFF
TGTGCCAGCTCACCCCAATTAGCGGGAGTTCTCCACAATGAGCAGTTCTTC